This TCR beta chain is drawn from a study of neurological immune-mediated disorders. Study at large: The 35 or so multiple sclerosis patients comprised some 31 relapsing-remitting and 3 secondary progressive cases.

Of note for this clonotype: What it binds is unknown.

Regarding the study as a whole: Private repertoires in all groups were suggested by the absence of shared CDR3 amino acid sequences among expanded clones across subjects.

The cDNA came from 5'RACE with 10-nucleotide random UMIs. One entry per CDR3 protein, called by TCRdb with MiXCR from the 5' RACE reads. The sample includes 35,000 to 40,000 distinct CDR3 sequences, roughly 2.5% seen only once; the top ten take 2.4%. The unsorted libraries were prepared from 2 million PBMCs (stored at -80 C). The CDR3 has 16 residues. Deletions cut 4 bases from V and 9 bases from J, with 25 bases between. Germline values: CDR1 GTSNPN, CDR2 SVGIG (reference sequence). Sequencing was done on a sample of PBMCs. The chain is built from TRBV30 and TRBJ2-1; D is possibly TRBD2 (6 bases). The clonotype originates from a middle-aged man with multiple sclerosis. CDR3 nucleotide sequence: TGTGCCTGGATGGTTGCGGGGTCGGAGGGTCCCGGTGAGCAGTTCTTC. It encodes CAWMVAGSEGPGEQFF.